A single sample gave rise to the 18 T cell receptor beta chains below, sequenced in a study of long-term antiretroviral therapy in people with HIV. It was version v3.0 of the immunoSEQ assay that was run at survey level. Sequencing was performed with immunoSEQ multiplex PCR; in TCRdb, only in-frame clones are kept and a portion is missing. The table shows fewer than 30,000 clones, with around 87% occurring only once. Sequencing was performed on unsorted PBMCs, taken 2.6 to 2.8 years after starting antiretroviral therapy. The receptors were gathered from a middle-aged man with HIV.

This clone is medium-sized within its sample. The chain uses TRBV28 and TRBJ2-7, with D perhaps TRBD1 (7 bases). There are 12 residues in the CDR3. V lost 5 bases, J lost 5 bases, and 10 bases lay in between. Germline lookup yields CDR1 MDHEN and CDR2 SYDVKM. Written as DNA, the CDR3 is TGTGCCAGCAGTCAGGGGGGAGACGAGCAGTACTTC. Residues: CASSQGGDEQYF. Full variable domain (missing parts from reference TRBV28 and TRBJ2-7): DVKVTQSSRYLVKRTGEKVFLECVQDMDHENMFWYRQDPGLGLRLIYFSYDVKMKEKGDIPEGYSVSREKKERFSLILESASTNQTSMYLCASSQGGDEQYFGPGTRLTVT.

The genes are TRBV18 and TRBJ2-2; D call uncertain. Looked up from germline, CDR1 is KGHSH and CDR2 is LQKENI. This CDR3 spans 14 amino acids. The ends were cut back, 2 bases at V and 2 bases at J, with 6 bases in the middle. The CDR3 bases are TGTGCCAGCTCACCAGCCGACAACACCGGGGAGCTGTTTTTT. Its translation is CASSPADNTGELFF. Based on the CDR3 plus reference TRBV18 and TRBJ2-2, the full variable domain is NAGVMQNPRHLVRRRGQEARLRCSPMKGHSHVYWYRQLPEEGLKFMVYLQKENIIDESGMPKERFSAEFPKEGPSILRIQQVVRGDSAAYFCASSPADNTGELFFGEGSRLTVL.

The chain uses TRBV6-6 and TRBJ2-2, with unresolved D. Germline CDR1 is MNHNY and CDR2 is SVGAGI (reference sequence). The V gene lost 2 bases and the J gene lost 3 bases, with 10 bases spanning the gap. The CDR3 totals 15 residues. The CDR3 is CASSYRVSHTGELFF. CDR3 DNA: TGTGCCAGCAGTTACCGCGTCTCCCACACCGGGGAGCTGTTTTTT.

This clone is categorized as medium-sized. The chain couples TRBV11-3 to TRBJ2-7; TRBD2 agrees at 11 bases. Trimming took 2 bases from V and 5 from J; bases not matched to a gene: 5. The CDR3 sequence is 15 residues long. The germline V gene encodes CDR1 SGHNT and CDR2 YENEEA. This CDR3 is CASSLTSGSLNEQYF. The CDR3 bases are TGTGCCAGCAGCTTAACTAGCGGGAGTTTAAACGAGCAGTACTTC.

J is TRBJ2-7 and V is TRBV15; weak D call: TRBD1 (5 bases). The CDR3 runs to 15 residues. Germline CDR1 reads LNHNV; CDR2 reads YYDKDF (reference sequence). Trimming left V 0 bases short and J 5 bases short, with 14 bases between. This CDR3 is CATSRDRARAHEQYF. CDR3 DNA sequence: TGTGCCACCAGCAGAGATCGAGCCAGGGCCCACGAGCAGTACTTC.

The rearrangement joins TRBV13 to TRBJ2-7; TRBD2 matches at 7 bases. J lost 4 bases, V lost 5 bases, and 11 bases had no gene match. The CDR3 covers 15 residues. The germline CDR1 and CDR2 sequences are PRHDT and FYEKMQ (reference sequence). The CDR3 is CASSPRGSGLYEQYF. CDR3 DNA: TGTGCCAGCAGCCCCCGGGGTAGCGGGCTATACGAGCAGTACTTC.

The J gene is TRBJ1-2, the V gene TRBV2, with D possibly matching TRBD1 (5 bases). CDR1 is SNHLY, CDR2 FYNNEI, per germline. CDR3 length equals 13 residues. With 3 bases removed from V and 6 bases from J, the gap between germline ends came to 11 bases. CDR3 residues: CASSDLRGNGYTF. CDR3 sequence (DNA): TGTGCCAGCAGTGACTTACGGGGGAATGGCTACACCTTC.

J is TRBJ1-1 and V is TRBV5-1, with 8 bases that match TRBD1. Germline values: CDR1 SGHRS, CDR2 YFSETQ. This CDR3 is 15 amino acids long. V gave up 4 bases and J gave up 0 bases; unmatched junction bases: 5. The CDR3 coding sequence is TGCGCCAGCAGCCATGGGACAGGCATGAACACTGAAGCTTTCTTT. Translating gives CASSHGTGMNTEAFF.

This rearrangement joins TRBV11-3 to TRBJ2-1; 8 bases fit TRBD1. Germline CDR1 and CDR2: SGHNT and YENEEA. After removal of 4 bases from V and 5 bases from J, the junction contained 7 bases not matched to a gene. CDR3 length: 15 amino acids. Written as DNA, the CDR3 is TGTGCCAGCAGCTCAGGGGGCGCCCTGAACAATGAGCAGTTCTTC. As protein: CASSSGGALNNEQFF.

The V and J genes are TRBV10-3 and TRBJ1-2; D ambiguous. Germline loops: CDR1 ENHRY, CDR2 SYGVKD. V was clipped by 3 bases and J by 2 bases, with 7 bases between them. This CDR3 is built from 13 residues. The CDR3 region is CAISDRQNYGYTF. CDR3 DNA: TGTGCCATCAGTGATCGGCAGAACTATGGCTACACCTTC.

This CDR3 is CASEGQITYEQYF. The CDR3 nucleotides read TGTGCCAGCGAAGGGCAGATAACCTACGAGCAGTACTTC. The J gene is TRBJ2-7, the V gene TRBV25-1, with D unresolved. This CDR3 is 13 amino acids long. The ends were cut back, 8 bases at V and 2 bases at J, with 13 bases in the middle. Germline CDR1 MGHDK, CDR2 SYGVNS.

The chain links TRBV30 to TRBJ1-5; D unresolved. The CDR3 totals 13 residues. Germline-derived CDR1 and CDR2 are GTSNPN and SVGIG (reference sequence). Trimming took 4 bases from V and 5 from J, leaving 12 bases between them. The CDR3 DNA reads TGTGCCTGGACCCAGAGGGTGGATCAGCCCCAGCATTTT. This encodes CAWTQRVDQPQHF.

The chain is built from TRBV6-5 and TRBJ1-2; 9 bases line up with TRBD1. In germline, CDR1 is MNHEY, CDR2 SVGAGI. This CDR3 region has 15 residues. The trim removed 5 bases at V and 8 bases at J, leaving 12 bases unmatched. The CDR3 loop reads CASSHHRDRDQGYTF. Written as DNA, the CDR3 is TGTGCCAGCAGTCATCACCGGGACAGGGACCAAGGCTACACCTTC.

This clone was counted between two and nine times. V and J are TRBV5-1 and TRBJ1-2; a weak D match, TRBD1 (5 bases). Trimming shortened V by 0 bases and J by 8 bases, and 17 bases separated the two germline ends. The V gene's germline CDR1 is SGHRS and CDR2 YFSETQ. The length of the CDR3 is 15 residues. The CDR3 DNA reads TGCGCCAGCAGCTTGGCCGGGGCAGGGAGCGCGGGCTACACCTTC. It specifies CASSLAGAGSAGYTF.

J is TRBJ1-1 and V is TRBV5-1; D unresolved. The CDR3 extends over 14 amino acids. Germline CDR1 reads SGHRS; CDR2 reads YFSETQ. The V and J ends lost 4 bases and 3 bases respectively, with 13 bases between them. The DNA of the CDR3 is TGCGCCAGCAGCCCACCCGGACTAGACACTGAAGCTTTCTTT. Protein sequence: CASSPPGLDTEAFF.

The genes are TRBV6-5 and TRBJ1-5, with 7 bases lining up with TRBD1. This CDR3 region has 14 residues. The ends lost 4 bases at V and 5 bases at J; junction bases unmatched: 5. In germline, CDR1 is MNHEY, CDR2 SVGAGI. The CDR3 is CASSSTGRDQPQHF. DNA for the CDR3: TGTGCCAGCAGTTCGACAGGGAGGGATCAGCCCCAGCATTTT.

The rearrangement uses TRBV6-4 and TRBJ2-5; D is unclear. Trimming shortened V by 0 bases and J by 5 bases, and 7 bases separated the two germline ends. Germline V gene lookup returns CDR1 MRHNA and CDR2 SNTAGT. The CDR3 has 13 amino acids. The CDR3 protein is CASSDSVGETQYF. The CDR3 coding sequence is TGTGCCAGCAGTGACTCCGTGGGGGAGACCCAGTACTTC.

The CDR3 region is CASIQETQYF. The DNA for the CDR3 is TGTGCCAGCATTCAAGAGACCCAGTACTTC. The rearrangement uses TRBV6-5 and TRBJ2-5; D gene ambiguous. The CDR3 contains 10 residues. CDR1 is MNHEY, CDR2 SVGAGI, per germline. V gave up 7 bases and J gave up 2 bases, with 2 bases separating them.